Below are 4 T cell receptor beta chains sequenced from a single sample in a study of regulatory T cells in long-lasting Graves disease. Documented time point: newly diagnosed GD, antithyroid drugs for less than 3 months. After RNA was extracted from PBMCs, the TCR library was made from it. Sequencing libraries for TCR beta were prepared with iRepertoire HTBI primers and Arm-PCR of CDR3 regions. TCRdb re-derived calls from the multiplex PCR reads in MiXCR, one entry per CDR3 protein. In the table there are 500,000 or so distinct CDR3 sequences, about 16% of which are singletons. The same specimen was also included in a second study, on T cells in Graves' hyperthyroidism and ophthalmopathy.

This sample comprised peripheral blood mononuclear cells (PBMCs), obtained at new diagnosis, from a patient treated with antithyroid drugs. Every receptor here comes from a woman aged 35-60 years with Graves disease.

This chain connects TRBV19 to TRBJ1-5, with D perhaps TRBD1 (5 bases). This CDR3 has 16 residues. The germline CDR1 and CDR2 sequences are LNHDA and SQIVND (reference sequence). With 6 bases removed from V and 1 base from J, the gap between germline ends came to 16 bases. This chain's CDR3 is CASRDHRNGSNQPQHF. The CDR3 DNA follows: TGTGCCAGTAGGGACCACAGGAATGGGAGCAATCAGCCCCAGCATTTT.

The table lists this clonotype with many counts. The chain is built from TRBV7-9 and TRBJ2-5; a possible D gene is TRBD1 (6 bases). The V gene's germline CDR1 is SEHNR and CDR2 FQNEAQ (reference sequence). V was cut by 6 bases and J by 1 base, with 9 bases left in between. The CDR3 is made up of 13 amino acids. As DNA, the CDR3 is TGTGCCAGCAGATTGACAGGCCAAGAGACCCAGTACTTC. Protein sequence: CASRLTGQETQYF. Complete variable domain (other parts from reference TRBV7-9 and TRBJ2-5): DTGVSQNPRHKITKRGQNVTFRCDPISEHNRLYWYRQTLGQGPEFLTYFQNEAQLEKSRLLSDRFSAERPKGSFSTLEIQRTEQGDSAMYLCASRLTGQETQYFGPGTRLLVL.

This clonotype was seen many times. The chain has TRBV30 and TRBJ1-4, with D possibly matching TRBD1 (5 bases). The CDR3 is 10 residues long. V lost 8 bases to trimming and J lost 4 bases, with 5 bases between them. Germline CDR1 is GTSNPN and CDR2 is SVGIG (reference sequence). The CDR3 DNA is TGTGCCGGGGGTAATGAAAAACTGTTTTTT. Its protein is CAGGNEKLFF.

This clonotype has at least ten counts. The CDR3 DNA is TGTGCCATCAGTGAAAGACAGGGAGTCGGTTCTAATGAAAAACTGTTTTTT. It codes for CAISERQGVGSNEKLFF. The chain has TRBV10-3 and TRBJ1-4; TRBD1 aligns across 7 bases. Germline loops: CDR1 ENHRY, CDR2 SYGVKD. CDR3 size: 17 residues. V was pared by 3 bases and J by 3 bases, with 10 bases of the junction left unmatched.